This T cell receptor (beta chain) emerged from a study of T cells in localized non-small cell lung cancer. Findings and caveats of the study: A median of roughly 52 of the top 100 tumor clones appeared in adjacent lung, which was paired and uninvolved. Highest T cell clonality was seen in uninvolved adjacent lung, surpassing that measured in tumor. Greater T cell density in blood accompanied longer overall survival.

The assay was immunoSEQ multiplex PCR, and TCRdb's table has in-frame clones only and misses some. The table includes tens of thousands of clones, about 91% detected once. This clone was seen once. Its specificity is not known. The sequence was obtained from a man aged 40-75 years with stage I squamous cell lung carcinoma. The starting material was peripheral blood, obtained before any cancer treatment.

CDR3 DNA: TGTGCCAGCAGCTTATTCGAGGGGGCGAATTCACCCCTCCACTTT. It specifies CASSLFEGANSPLHF. This chain links TRBV7-9 with TRBJ1-6; TRBD1 agrees at 7 bases. The CDR3 is made up of 15 amino acids. After removal of 2 bases from V and 7 bases from J, the junction contained 5 bases not matched to a gene. In germline, CDR1 is SEHNR, CDR2 FQNEAQ (reference sequence).